Shown below are 4 T cell receptor beta chains from a single sample sequenced in a study of blood T cell repertoires in COVID-19 (TCRdb year 2020). The receptor library was made with the immunoSEQ multiplex PCR assay. This immuneACCESS table, as held by TCRdb, lists in-frame sequences with V and J called but not all clones. Of the missing ones, under half trace to an unresolved V gene in checked studies; the others have no known cause. The sample data list hundreds of thousands of clones, and approximately 90% of these were observed just once. The ten largest clones capture under 10% of the sample. What was sequenced was PBMCs or T cells enriched from blood (not recorded which). All receptors come from a man in his forties who had recovered from COVID-19.

The J gene is TRBJ2-1, the V gene TRBV15, with a tentative D call TRBD1 (5 bases). The CDR3 consists of 16 residues. Germline-derived CDR1 and CDR2 are LNHNV and YYDKDF (reference sequence). Trimming removed 4 bases from V and 9 bases from J, with 22 bases in between. For the CDR3, the DNA is TGTGCCACCAGCACTACACCCAGGGCCTACTTGCCTGAGCAGTTCTTC. This sequence encodes CATSTTPRAYLPEQFF.

The rearrangement links TRBV30 to TRBJ2-6, with TRBD1 as a possible D gene (6 bases). CDR1 and CDR2 from the germline V gene are GTSNPN and SVGIG (reference sequence). V shed 4 bases and J shed 1 base, with 11 bases lying between them. The CDR3 contains 15 residues. The CDR3 loop reads CAWTTGISGANVLTF. CDR3 sequence (DNA): TGTGCCTGGACGACAGGTATTTCTGGGGCCAACGTCCTGACTTTC.

The rearrangement links TRBV15 to TRBJ2-3; D might be TRBD2 (6 bases). Germline CDR1 LNHNV, CDR2 YYDKDF (reference sequence). The CDR3 has 15 residues. V lost 8 bases and J lost 2, with 17 bases in between. CDR3 in DNA: TGTGCCACCGGGGCTAGGCGGGGCAACACAGATACGCAGTATTTT. Translating it yields CATGARRGNTDTQYF.

The genes are TRBV5-1 and TRBJ2-2, with D maybe TRBD1 (6 bases). The germline V gene has CDR1 SGHRS and CDR2 YFSETQ. The CDR3 length is 17 residues. The V and J ends lost 0 bases and 0 bases respectively, with 12 bases between them. CDR3 protein: CASSLGHRDPNTGELFF. CDR3 in DNA: TGCGCCAGCAGCTTGGGCCACAGGGACCCGAACACCGGGGAGCTGTTTTTT.